The rows below give T cell receptor beta chains drawn from one sample of a study of PD-1 blockade in classical Hodgkin lymphoma. The protocol was immunoSEQ multiplex PCR, while the TCRdb copy is restricted to in-frame clones and leaves out a portion. The data contain approximately 59,000 clones, approximately 90% of them seen just once; the ten biggest clones take up roughly 10%. The specimen was peripheral blood mononuclear cells (PBMCs), collected before the second cycle of nivolumab. Every receptor here comes from a human donor with classical Hodgkin lymphoma. The CDR3 runs from the conserved cysteine through the conserved F or W. D genes are given only for firm matches. Not every row has a clone size; where given, it reads once, few, many or a size class.

TRBV27	TRBJ1-2	NA	TRBD1	CASSLRDSALGYTF	TGTGCCAGCAGTTTAAGGGACAGCGCCCTGGGCTACACCTTC
TRBV9	TRBJ2-1	NA	TRBD2	CASSEGGLAGTKQFF	TGTGCCAGCAGCGAGGGGGGACTAGCGGGAACGAAGCAGTTCTTC
TRBV18	TRBJ2-5	NA	TRBD2	CASSLALAGGGSQETQYF	TGTGCCAGCTCACTTGCCCTAGCGGGAGGAGGAAGTCAAGAGACCCAGTACTTC
TRBV6-6	TRBJ1-6	NA	NA	CASSYGPGGSSPLHF	TGTGCCAGCAGTTACGGTCCTGGGGGCAGTTCACCCCTCCACTTT
TRBV5-1	TRBJ2-1	NA	NA	CASSLMSGATAEQFF	TGCGCCAGCAGCTTGATGTCAGGGGCCACAGCAGAGCAGTTCTTC
TRBV5-1	TRBJ2-7	NA	NA	CASSLHYEQYF	TGCGCCAGCAGCCTCCACTACGAGCAGTACTTC
TRBV10-2	TRBJ2-2	NA	TRBD2	CASSEPISGGPRNTGELFF	TGCGCCAGCAGTGAACCTATTAGCGGGGGCCCCCGTAACACCGGGGAGCTGTTTTTT
TRBV27	TRBJ1-1	NA	NA	CASSLLGGNTEAFF	TGTGCCAGCAGTTTATTAGGGGGGAACACTGAAGCTTTCTTT
TRBV7-3	TRBJ1-1	NA	NA	CASSLIPPAGNTEAFF	TGTGCCAGCAGCTTAATCCCCCCGGCAGGGAACACTGAAGCTTTCTTT
TRBV2	TRBJ1-2	NA	NA	CASGEVQGRTF	TGTGCCAGCGGAGAGGTACAGGGTCGGACCTTC
TRBV18	TRBJ1-5	once	TRBD1	CASSPEQGGSHQPQHF	TGTGCCAGCTCACCGGAACAGGGGGGGTCACATCAGCCCCAGCATTTT
TRBV6-5	TRBJ1-4	NA	NA	CASTRRDTYPEKLFF	TGTGCCAGCACCAGGCGGGATACGTATCCAGAAAAACTGTTTTTT
TRBV7-8	TRBJ1-1	NA	TRBD1	CASELGTGSTEAFF	TGTGCCAGCGAGCTAGGGACAGGGAGCACTGAAGCTTTCTTT
TRBV27	TRBJ2-3	NA	TRBD1	CASSPTGSVDTQYF	TGTGCCAGCAGTCCGACAGGGAGTGTCGATACGCAGTATTTT
TRBV5-1	TRBJ2-7	NA	TRBD1	CASSLADRPSLNEQYF	TGCGCCAGCAGCTTGGCGGACAGGCCCTCATTAAACGAGCAGTACTTC
TRBV27	TRBJ2-7	NA	NA	CASSPIPSSSYEQYF	TGTGCCAGCAGCCCAATCCCTTCGTCCTCCTACGAGCAGTACTTC
TRBV28	TRBJ2-7	NA	TRBD1	CASSLVKGGSQYEQYF	TGTGCCAGCAGTTTGGTTAAAGGGGGCTCACAATACGAGCAGTACTTC
TRBV27	TRBJ2-7	NA	NA	CASRGPYEQYF	TGTGCCAGCAGAGGGCCGTACGAGCAGTACTTC
TRBV6-4	TRBJ2-1	NA	NA	CASSDAGAGDNEQFF	TGTGCCAGCAGTGACGCAGGGGCCGGGGACAATGAGCAGTTCTTC
TRBV4-3	TRBJ2-1	NA	NA	CASSQGTPRGAVFNEQFF	TGCGCCAGCAGCCAAGGGACCCCAAGGGGGGCAGTGTTCAATGAGCAGTTCTTC
TRBV5-4	TRBJ2-7	NA	TRBD2	CASSLSPQTSVYEQYF	TGTGCCAGCAGCTTGTCCCCGCAGACTAGCGTCTACGAGCAGTACTTC
TRBV5-1	TRBJ2-3	NA	TRBD1	CASSLDGQGLDTQYF	TGCGCCAGCAGCTTGGATGGACAGGGTCTAGATACGCAGTATTTT
TRBV27	TRBJ2-1	NA	TRBD2	CASSRTSGMKVSSYNEQFF	TGTGCCAGCAGTCGAACTAGCGGGATGAAGGTGAGCTCCTACAATGAGCAGTTCTTC
TRBV7-6	TRBJ2-2	NA	NA	CASRATGHQDPNTGELFF	TGTGCCAGCAGGGCTACGGGGCACCAGGACCCAAACACCGGGGAGCTGTTTTTT